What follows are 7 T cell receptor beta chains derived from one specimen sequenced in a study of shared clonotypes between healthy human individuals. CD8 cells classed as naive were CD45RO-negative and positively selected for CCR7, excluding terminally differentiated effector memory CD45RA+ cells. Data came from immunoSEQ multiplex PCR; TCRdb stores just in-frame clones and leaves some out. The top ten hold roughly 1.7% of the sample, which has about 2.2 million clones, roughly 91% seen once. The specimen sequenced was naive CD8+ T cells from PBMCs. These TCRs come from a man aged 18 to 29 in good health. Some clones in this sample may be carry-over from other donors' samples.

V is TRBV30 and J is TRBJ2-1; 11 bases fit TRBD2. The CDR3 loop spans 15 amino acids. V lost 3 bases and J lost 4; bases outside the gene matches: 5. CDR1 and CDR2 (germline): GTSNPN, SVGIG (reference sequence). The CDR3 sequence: CAWSGTSGKYNEQFF. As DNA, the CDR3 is TGTGCCTGGAGCGGGACTAGCGGAAAATACAATGAGCAGTTCTTC.

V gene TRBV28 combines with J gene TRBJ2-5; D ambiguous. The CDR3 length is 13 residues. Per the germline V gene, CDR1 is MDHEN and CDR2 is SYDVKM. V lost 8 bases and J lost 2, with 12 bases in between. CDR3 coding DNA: TGTGCCAGCCGGTGGGCACAGCAAGAGACCCAGTACTTC. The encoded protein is CASRWAQQETQYF.

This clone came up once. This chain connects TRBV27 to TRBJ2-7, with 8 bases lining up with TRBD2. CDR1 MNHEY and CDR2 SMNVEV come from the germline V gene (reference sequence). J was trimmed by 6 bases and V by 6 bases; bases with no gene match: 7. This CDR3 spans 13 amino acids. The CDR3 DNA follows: TGTGCCAGCAGGAATGGACTAGCCCGCGAGCAGTACTTC. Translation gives CASRNGLAREQYF.

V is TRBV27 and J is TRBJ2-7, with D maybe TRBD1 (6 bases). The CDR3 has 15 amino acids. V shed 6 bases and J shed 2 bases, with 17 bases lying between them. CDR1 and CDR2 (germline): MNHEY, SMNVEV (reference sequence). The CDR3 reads CASSSSNRAPYEQYF. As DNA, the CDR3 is TGTGCCAGCAGCTCGAGTAACAGGGCACCCTACGAGCAGTACTTC.

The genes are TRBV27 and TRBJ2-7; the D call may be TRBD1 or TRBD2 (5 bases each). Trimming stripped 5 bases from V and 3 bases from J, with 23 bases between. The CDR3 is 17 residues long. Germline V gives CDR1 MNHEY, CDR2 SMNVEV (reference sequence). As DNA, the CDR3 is TGTGCCAGCAGTCCCAGCATGGGGGAATTCAACCTCTACGAGCAGTACTTC. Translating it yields CASSPSMGEFNLYEQYF.

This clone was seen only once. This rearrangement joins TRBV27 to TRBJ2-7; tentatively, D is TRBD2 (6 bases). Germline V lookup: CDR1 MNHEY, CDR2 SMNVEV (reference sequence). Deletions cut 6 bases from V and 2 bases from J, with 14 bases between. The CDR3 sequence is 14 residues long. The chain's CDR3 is CASSLRGTPYEQYF. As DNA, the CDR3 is TGTGCCAGCAGCTTACGCGGGACTCCCTACGAGCAGTACTTC.

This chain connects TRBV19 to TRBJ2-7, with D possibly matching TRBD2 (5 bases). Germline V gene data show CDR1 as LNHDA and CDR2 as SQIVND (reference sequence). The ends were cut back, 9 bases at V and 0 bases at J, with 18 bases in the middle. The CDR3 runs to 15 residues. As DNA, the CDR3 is TGTGCCAGCCGCCTCCGGGGTCCTCACTCCTACGAGCAGTACTTC. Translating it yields CASRLRGPHSYEQYF. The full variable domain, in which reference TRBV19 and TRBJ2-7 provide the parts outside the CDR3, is DGGITQSPKYLFRKEGQNVTLSCEQNLNHDAMYWYRQDPGQGLRLIYYSQIVNDFQKGDIAEGYSVSREKKESFPLTVTSAQKNPTAFYLCASRLRGPHSYEQYFGPGTRLTVT.